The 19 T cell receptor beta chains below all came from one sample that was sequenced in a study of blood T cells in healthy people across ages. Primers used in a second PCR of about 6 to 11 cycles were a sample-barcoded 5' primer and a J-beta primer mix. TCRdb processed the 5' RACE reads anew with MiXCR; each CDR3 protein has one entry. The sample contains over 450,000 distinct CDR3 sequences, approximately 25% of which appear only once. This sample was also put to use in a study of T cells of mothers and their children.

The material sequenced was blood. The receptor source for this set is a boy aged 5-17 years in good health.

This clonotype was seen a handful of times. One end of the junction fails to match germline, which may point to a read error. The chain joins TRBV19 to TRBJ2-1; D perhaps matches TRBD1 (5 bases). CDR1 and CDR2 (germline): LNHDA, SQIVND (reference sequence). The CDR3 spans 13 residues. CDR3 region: CASSIGHPYEQHF. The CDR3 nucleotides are TGTGCCAGTAGTATCGGACACCCCTACGAGCAGCACTTC.

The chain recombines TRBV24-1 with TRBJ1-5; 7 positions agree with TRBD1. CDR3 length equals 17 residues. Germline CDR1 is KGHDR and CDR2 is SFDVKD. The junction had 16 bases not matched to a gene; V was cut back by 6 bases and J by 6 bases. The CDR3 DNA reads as TGTGCCACCAGTACCGGGTCACACAGGGGAAAGGGTCAGCCCCAGCATTTT. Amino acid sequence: CATSTGSHRGKGQPQHF.

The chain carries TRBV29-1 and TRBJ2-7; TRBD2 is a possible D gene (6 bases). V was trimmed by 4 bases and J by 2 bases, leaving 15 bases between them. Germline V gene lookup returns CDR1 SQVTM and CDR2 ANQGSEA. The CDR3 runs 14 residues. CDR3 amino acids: CSVVPLGGTYEQYF. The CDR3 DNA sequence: TGCAGCGTTGTTCCCTTGGGCGGGACCTACGAGCAGTACTTC.

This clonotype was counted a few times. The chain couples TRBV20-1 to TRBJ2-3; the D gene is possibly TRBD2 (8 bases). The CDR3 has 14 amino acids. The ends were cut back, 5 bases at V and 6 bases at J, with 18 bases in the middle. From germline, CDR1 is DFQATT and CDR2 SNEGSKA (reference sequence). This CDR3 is CSAPGGLGGDTQYF. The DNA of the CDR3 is TGCAGTGCTCCAGGGGGACTAGGGGGCGATACGCAGTATTTT.

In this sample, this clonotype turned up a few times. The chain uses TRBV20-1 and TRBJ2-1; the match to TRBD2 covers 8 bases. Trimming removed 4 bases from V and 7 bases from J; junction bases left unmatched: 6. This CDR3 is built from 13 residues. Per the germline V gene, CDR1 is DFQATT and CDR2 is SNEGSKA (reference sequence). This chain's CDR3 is CSATSGSPNEQFF. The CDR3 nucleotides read TGCAGTGCTACGAGCGGGAGCCCGAATGAGCAGTTCTTC.

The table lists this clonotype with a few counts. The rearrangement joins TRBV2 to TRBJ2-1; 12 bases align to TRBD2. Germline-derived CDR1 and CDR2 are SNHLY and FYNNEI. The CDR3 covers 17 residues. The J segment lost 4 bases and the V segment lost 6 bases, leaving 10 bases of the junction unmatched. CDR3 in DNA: TGTGCCAGCAGGGCTGACAGGACTAGCGGGACTTACAATGAGCAGTTCTTC. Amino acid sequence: CASRADRTSGTYNEQFF.

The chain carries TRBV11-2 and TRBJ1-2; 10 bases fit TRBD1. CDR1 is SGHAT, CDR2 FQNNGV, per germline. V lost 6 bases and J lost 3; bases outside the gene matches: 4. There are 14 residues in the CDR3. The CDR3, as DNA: TGTGCCAGCAGGGGACAGGGGATGCACTATGGCTACACCTTC. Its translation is CASRGQGMHYGYTF.

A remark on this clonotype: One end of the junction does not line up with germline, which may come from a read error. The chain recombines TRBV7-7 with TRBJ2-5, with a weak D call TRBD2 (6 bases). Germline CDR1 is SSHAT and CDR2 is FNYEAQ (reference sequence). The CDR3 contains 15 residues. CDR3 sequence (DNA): TGTGCTAGCAGCTCAACCGGGAGTACCCAAGAGACCCAGTACTTC. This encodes CASSSTGSTQETQYF.

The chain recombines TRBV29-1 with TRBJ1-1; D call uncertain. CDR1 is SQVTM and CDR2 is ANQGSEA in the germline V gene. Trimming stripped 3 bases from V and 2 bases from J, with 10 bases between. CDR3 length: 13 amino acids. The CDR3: CSVDGLTNTEAFF. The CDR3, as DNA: TGCAGCGTTGATGGACTCACTAACACTGAAGCTTTCTTT.

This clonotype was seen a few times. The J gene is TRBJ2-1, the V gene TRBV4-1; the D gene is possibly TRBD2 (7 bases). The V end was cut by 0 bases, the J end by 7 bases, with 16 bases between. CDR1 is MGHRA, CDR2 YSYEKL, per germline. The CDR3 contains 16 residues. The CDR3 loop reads CASSQDRGAGENEQFF. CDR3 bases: TGCGCCAGCAGCCAAGATCGGGGGGCAGGGGAGAATGAGCAGTTCTTC.

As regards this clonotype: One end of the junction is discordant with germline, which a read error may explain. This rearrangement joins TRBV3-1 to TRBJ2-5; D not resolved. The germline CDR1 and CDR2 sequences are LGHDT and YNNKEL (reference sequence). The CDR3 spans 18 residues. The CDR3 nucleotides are TGTGCCGGCAGCCAAGTGATCCTGATACCACGCGTGCAAGAGACCCAGTACTTC. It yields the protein CAGSQVILIPRVQETQYF.

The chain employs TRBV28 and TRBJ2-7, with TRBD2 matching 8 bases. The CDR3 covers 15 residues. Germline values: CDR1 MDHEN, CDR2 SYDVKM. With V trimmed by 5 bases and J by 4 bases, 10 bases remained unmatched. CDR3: CASSPPRGEGYEQYF. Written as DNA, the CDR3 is TGTGCCAGCAGTCCACCGCGGGGGGAGGGGTACGAGCAGTACTTC.

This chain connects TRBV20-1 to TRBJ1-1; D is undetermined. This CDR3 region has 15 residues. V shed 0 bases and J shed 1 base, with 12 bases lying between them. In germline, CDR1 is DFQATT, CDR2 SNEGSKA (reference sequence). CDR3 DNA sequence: TGCAGTGCTAGAGAAAGGGCCTGGGGGAACACTGAAGCTTTCTTT. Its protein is CSARERAWGNTEAFF.

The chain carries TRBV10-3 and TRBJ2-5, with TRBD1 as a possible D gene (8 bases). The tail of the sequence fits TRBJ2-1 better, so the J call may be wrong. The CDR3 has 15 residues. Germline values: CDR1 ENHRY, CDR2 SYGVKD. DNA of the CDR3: TGTGCCATCAGGTCAGACAGGGGAGGGAATAATGAGCAGTTCTTC. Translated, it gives CAIRSDRGGNNEQFF.

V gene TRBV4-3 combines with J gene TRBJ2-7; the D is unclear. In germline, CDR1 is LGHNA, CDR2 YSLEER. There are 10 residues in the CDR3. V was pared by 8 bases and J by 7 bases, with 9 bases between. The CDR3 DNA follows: TGCGCCAGCGGGATGGAAGAGCAGTACTTC. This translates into CASGMEEQYF.

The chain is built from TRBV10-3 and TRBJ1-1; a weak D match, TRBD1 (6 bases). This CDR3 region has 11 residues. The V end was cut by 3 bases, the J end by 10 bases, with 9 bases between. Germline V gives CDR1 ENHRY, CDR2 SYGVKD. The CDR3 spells CAISETGRAFF. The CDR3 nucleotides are TGTGCCATCAGTGAAACAGGGAGAGCTTTCTTT.

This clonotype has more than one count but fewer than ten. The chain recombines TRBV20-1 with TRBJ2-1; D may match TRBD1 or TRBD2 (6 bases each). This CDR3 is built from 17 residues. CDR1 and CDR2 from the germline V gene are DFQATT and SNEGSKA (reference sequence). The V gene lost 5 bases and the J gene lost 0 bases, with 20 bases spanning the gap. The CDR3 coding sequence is TGCAGTGCTCCGTATGCGGGACACCTCAGCTCCTACAATGAGCAGTTCTTC. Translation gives CSAPYAGHLSSYNEQFF.

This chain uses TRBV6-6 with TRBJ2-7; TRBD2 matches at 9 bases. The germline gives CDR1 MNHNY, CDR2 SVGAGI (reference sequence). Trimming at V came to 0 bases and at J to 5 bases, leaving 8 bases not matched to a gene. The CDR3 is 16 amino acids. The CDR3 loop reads CASSYSGGRGSHEQYF. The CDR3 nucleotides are TGTGCCAGCAGTTACTCTGGCGGGAGGGGATCTCACGAGCAGTACTTC.

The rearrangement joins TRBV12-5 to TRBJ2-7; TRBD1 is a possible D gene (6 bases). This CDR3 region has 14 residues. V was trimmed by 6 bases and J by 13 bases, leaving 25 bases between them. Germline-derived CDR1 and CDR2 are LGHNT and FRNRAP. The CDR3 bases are TGTGCTAGTGGGCGACATACAGGGAGCCCATCCCACTACTTC. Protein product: CASGRHTGSPSHYF.